This TCR beta chain was identified in a study of T cells after yellow fever vaccination. V gave up 4 bases and J gave up 4 bases, with 5 bases separating them. Germline V gene sequence: CDR1 ENHRY, CDR2 SYGVKD. This CDR3 region has 11 residues. Each CDR3 protein is one row after TCRdb ran MiXCR on the 5' RACE reads. Of 250,000 or so distinct CDR3 sequences listed, less than 7.5% are singletons. This clonotype was seen many times. What it binds is not known. Notes on the study in general: Post-booster repertoires again held most primary-vaccination clones (roughly 96% CD4, just under 90% CD8).

This material consisted of CD4+ T cells sorted from PBMCs, taken on the day of the yellow fever booster vaccination. The J gene is TRBJ2-7, the V gene TRBV10-3; D not resolved. The TCR sequence derives from a man aged 25 to 40 who received the YFV17D yellow fever vaccine. This CDR3 reads CAISGLYEQYF. CDR3 DNA sequence: TGTGCCATCAGTGGCCTGTACGAGCAGTACTTC.